The clone carrying this T cell receptor beta chain was seen a few times. Its target is unknown. Per germline, CDR1 SQVTM and CDR2 ANQGSEA. Trimming removed 0 bases from V and 6 bases from J; junction bases left unmatched: 4. The CDR3 has 15 amino acids. The source of the sample is a study of blood T cells in healthy people across ages. Peripheral blood was drawn, about 9.7 milliliters per donor. Through a sample-barcoded 5' primer and a J-beta primer mix, a second PCR was run for roughly 6 to 12 cycles. TCRdb used MiXCR to reprocess the 5' RACE reads, holding one entry per CDR3 protein. The sample has 600,000 or so distinct CDR3 sequences, 40% to 50% seen once; the top ten hold under 30%. Overall study results and limits: The study could not conclusively compare naive and antigen-experienced cells, given its unsorted PBMCs.

The sample was blood. V is TRBV29-1 and J is TRBJ1-4; 10 bases agree with TRBD1. This receptor was obtained from a man older than 75 in good health. CDR3 region: CSVEDPGTGDEKLFF. The CDR3 DNA sequence: TGCAGCGTTGAAGATCCCGGGACAGGGGATGAAAAACTGTTTTTT.